Listed below are T cell receptor beta chains from one sample, sequenced in a study of T cells in localized non-small cell lung cancer. Using immunoSEQ multiplex PCR, the repertoire was profiled, and TCRdb retains in-frame clones only, with some absent. The sample holds 53,000 or so clones, 80% to 95% seen once. Sequenced here: peripheral blood, sampled before any cancer treatment. These receptor sequences come from a man aged 35-75 years with stage I lung adenocarcinoma. CDR3s include the opening cysteine and the closing phenylalanine or tryptophan. Fields, in order: J gene, V gene, D gene, clone size, CDR3 protein, CDR3 DNA. D genes are given only for firm matches. Where a row states a size, it is once, few, many or the class of an expanded clone; other rows omit it.

TRBJ2-7	TRBV10-3	-	-	CAISESPRTASYEQYF	TGTGCCATCAGTGAGTCGCCCCGGACAGCCTCCTACGAGCAGTACTTC
TRBJ2-1	TRBV27	-	-	CASSRSYNEQFF	TGTGCCAGCAGTCGCTCCTACAATGAGCAGTTCTTC
TRBJ1-1	TRBV5-1	-	-	CASSLQGGNTEAFF	TGCGCCAGCAGCTTGCAGGGAGGGAACACTGAAGCTTTCTTT
TRBJ2-1	TRBV6-5	-	-	CASRRDSYNEQFF	TGTGCCAGCCGCCGGGACTCCTACAATGAGCAGTTCTTC
TRBJ2-7	TRBV5-4	-	-	CASSQDPSSYEQYF	TGTGCCAGCAGCCAAGACCCAAGCTCCTACGAGCAGTACTTC
TRBJ1-4	TRBV5-1	TRBD1	-	CASSRRDRKNEKLFF	TGCGCCAGCAGTCGACGGGACAGGAAAAATGAAAAACTGTTTTTT
TRBJ2-1	TRBV18	-	-	CASSPQVPDNNEQFF	TGTGCCAGCTCACCCCAGGTCCCAGACAACAATGAGCAGTTCTTC
TRBJ1-5	TRBV28	TRBD1	-	CASKPGGYSNQPQHF	TGTGCCAGCAAACCAGGGGGATATAGCAATCAGCCCCAGCATTTT
TRBJ1-4	TRBV7-2	-	-	CASSPEDGVLEKLFF	TGTGCCAGCAGTCCGGAAGACGGCGTTCTAGAAAAACTGTTTTTT
TRBJ2-4	TRBV7-2	TRBD2	-	CASSLGLAGGKAKNIQYF	TGTGCCAGCAGCTTAGGGCTAGCGGGAGGAAAAGCCAAAAACATTCAGTACTTC
TRBJ1-1	TRBV6-1	-	-	CASSREGPTEAFF	TGTGCCAGCAGCCGGGAGGGTCCCACTGAAGCTTTCTTT
TRBJ2-5	TRBV7-9	-	-	CASSPIGGRVSATQYF	TGTGCCAGCAGCCCAATCGGGGGCCGGGTGAGTGCGACCCAGTACTTC
TRBJ1-1	TRBV10-3	-	once	CAISEDSMNTEAFF	TGTGCCATCAGTGAGGACAGCATGAACACTGAAGCTTTCTTT
TRBJ2-1	TRBV27	TRBD2	-	CASGGLAGTLSYNEQFF	TGTGCCAGCGGGGGACTAGCGGGAACTCTCTCCTACAATGAGCAGTTCTTC
TRBJ2-7	TRBV6-1	TRBD1	-	CASSRDRGVYEQYF	TGTGCCAGCAGCCGGGACAGGGGGGTCTACGAGCAGTACTTC
TRBJ2-7	TRBV6-5	-	-	CASSLRVAREQYF	TGTGCCAGCAGCCTTCGGGTTGCTAGGGAGCAGTACTTC
TRBJ2-2	TRBV6-1	-	once	CASSEAWRVNTGELFF	TGTGCCAGCAGTGAAGCTTGGAGGGTGAACACCGGGGAGCTGTTTTTT
TRBJ2-2	TRBV11-2	-	-	CASSLGREVAGELFF	TGTGCCAGCAGCTTAGGCAGGGAAGTCGCCGGGGAGCTGTTTTTT
TRBJ2-5	TRBV7-2	TRBD2	-	CASSQGLASETQYF	TGTGCCAGCAGCCAGGGACTAGCCTCAGAGACCCAGTACTTC
TRBJ2-5	TRBV28	-	-	CASRNQGPGETQYF	TGTGCCAGCAGGAATCAGGGGCCGGGGGAGACCCAGTACTTC
TRBJ2-3	TRBV7-9	-	-	CASRYTDTQYF	TGTGCCAGCAGGTATACCGATACGCAGTATTTT
TRBJ2-7	TRBV11-1	TRBD1	-	CASSWTGGDYEQYF	TGTGCCAGCAGCTGGACAGGGGGTGACTACGAGCAGTACTTC
TRBJ1-3	TRBV5-1	TRBD1	-	CASSTGMTGESIYF	TGCGCCAGCAGCACCGGTATGACAGGGGAGTCCATATATTTT
TRBJ2-7	TRBV5-1	TRBD1	-	CASRTGTGGFHEQYF	TGCGCCAGCAGAACCGGGACAGGGGGTTTTCACGAGCAGTACTTC
TRBJ1-5	TRBV7-2	-	-	CASSLEQNQPQHF	TGTGCCAGCAGCTTAGAACAAAATCAGCCCCAGCATTTT
TRBJ1-1	TRBV18	-	-	CASSPGAEAFF	TGTGCCAGCTCACCCGGGGCTGAAGCTTTCTTT
TRBJ1-1	TRBV14	-	-	CASSRELNTEAFF	TGTGCCAGCAGCCGAGAACTGAACACTGAAGCTTTCTTT
TRBJ1-5	TRBV6-6	TRBD1	-	CASRTRTGDSNQPQHF	TGTGCCAGCAGAACCCGGACAGGGGATAGCAATCAGCCCCAGCATTTT
TRBJ1-5	TRBV5-5	-	-	CASSVARGGGNQPQHF	TGTGCCAGCAGCGTGGCCCGCGGGGGAGGCAATCAGCCCCAGCATTTT
TRBJ1-1	TRBV4-2	-	-	CASSQGYWPAAEAFF	TGTGCCAGCAGCCAAGGCTACTGGCCGGCCGCTGAAGCTTTCTTT
TRBJ2-6	TRBV27	-	-	CASTRVGVLGANVLTF	TGTGCCAGCACCCGAGTGGGGGTACTGGGGGCCAACGTCCTGACTTTC
TRBJ2-2	TRBV28	-	-	CASSSPNSNTGELFF	TGTGCCAGCAGTTCTCCAAACTCGAACACCGGGGAGCTGTTTTTT
TRBJ2-2	TRBV5-1	TRBD2	-	CASSLASSGRPNTGELFF	TGCGCCAGCAGCTTGGCCTCTAGCGGGAGGCCGAACACCGGGGAGCTGTTTTTT
TRBJ2-7	TRBV19	TRBD1	once	CASNPGQGSDEQYF	TGTGCCAGTAACCCGGGACAGGGGAGTGACGAGCAGTACTTC
TRBJ2-7	TRBV7-9	-	-	CASRQEFSYEQYF	TGTGCCAGTCGACAGGAGTTCTCCTACGAGCAGTACTTC
TRBJ1-1	TRBV11-2	-	once	CASSLTPGLEAFF	TGTGCCAGCAGCTTAACCCCGGGGCTTGAAGCTTTCTTT
TRBJ2-7	TRBV2	TRBD2	-	CASSEPNLISGGFEQYF	TGTGCCAGCAGTGAACCCAACTTAATTTCGGGGGGGTTCGAGCAGTACTTC
TRBJ2-1	TRBV7-3	TRBD2	few	CASSLIGSGRAGEQFF	TGTGCCAGCAGCTTAATAGGTAGCGGGAGGGCCGGTGAGCAGTTCTTC
TRBJ2-7	TRBV9	-	-	CASSVGGRYEQYF	TGTGCCAGCAGCGTAGGGGGTAGATACGAGCAGTACTTC
TRBJ2-1	TRBV5-1	-	-	CASSLNDLNRFF	TGCGCCAGCAGCTTAAACGATCTAAACAGGTTCTTC
TRBJ2-3	TRBV30	TRBD2	-	CAWAKAGGPSDTQYF	TGTGCCTGGGCTAAAGCGGGAGGGCCCTCAGATACGCAGTATTTT
TRBJ1-1	TRBV5-1	TRBD1	-	CASSWGTGRTNTEAFF	TGCGCCAGCAGCTGGGGGACAGGGAGAACGAACACTGAAGCTTTCTTT
TRBJ2-7	TRBV5-1	TRBD2	once	CASSFSGSNEQYF	TGCGCCAGCAGCTTTAGCGGGAGCAACGAGCAGTACTTC
TRBJ2-1	TRBV6-5	TRBD2	-	CASSYSGTSVNEQFF	TGTGCCAGCAGTTACTCCGGGACTAGCGTCAATGAGCAGTTCTTC
TRBJ2-6	TRBV21-1	-	-	CASSKGLSGANVLTF	TGTGCCAGCAGCAAGGGGCTCTCTGGGGCCAACGTCCTGACTTTC
TRBJ1-5	TRBV6-1	-	few	CASSDSQRQPQHF	TGTGCCAGCAGTGATAGTCAGAGACAGCCCCAGCATTTT
TRBJ1-3	TRBV19	-	-	CASSNPKRLTAGNTIYF	TGTGCCAGTAGTAACCCCAAAAGGTTAACTGCTGGAAACACCATATATTTT
TRBJ2-1	TRBV5-4	TRBD1	-	CASSQDRGTYNEQFF	TGTGCCAGCAGCCAAGACAGGGGGACTTACAATGAGCAGTTCTTC
TRBJ1-4	TRBV28	-	-	CASSPDISRGEKLFF	TGTGCCAGCAGTCCCGACATCTCTCGGGGTGAAAAACTGTTTTTT
TRBJ2-7	TRBV15	-	-	CATSRDLSGYDYEQYF	TGTGCCACCAGCAGAGATTTGAGCGGCTATGACTACGAGCAGTACTTC
TRBJ1-2	TRBV27	-	-	CASRPVGGGYGYTF	TGTGCCAGCCGTCCCGTGGGCGGTGGCTATGGCTACACCTTC
TRBJ2-3	TRBV27	-	-	CASRSAVDTQYF	TGTGCCAGCAGATCGGCGGTGGATACGCAGTATTTT
TRBJ2-3	TRBV7-8	TRBD2	-	CASRALTSGAGTDTQYF	TGTGCCAGCAGGGCCTTGACTAGCGGGGCGGGCACAGATACGCAGTATTTT